A selection of T cell receptor beta chains follows, all from one sample in a study of OX40 agonist ivuxolimab in advanced cancers. Clones were read by immunoSEQ multiplex PCR, and TCRdb kept only the in-frame ones, dropping some. The table records 14,000 or so clones, 60% to 85% of them present only once. The starting material was CD4+ or CD8+ T cells sorted from blood, obtained in a trial of the OX40 agonist ivuxolimab. Receptor source: an adult with an advanced solid tumor such as melanoma, head and neck, liver or kidney cancer. Each CDR3 is given with its conserved first and last residue. A D gene is named only where the DNA matches it firmly. Clone size is stated in some rows and not others, as once, few, many or a class when expanded.

DNA	CDR3	V	J	D	size
TGTGCCAGCAGCTTAGTACCAGCGGATTACGAGCAGTACTTC	CASSLVPADYEQYF	TRBV7-6	TRBJ2-7	-	-
TGTGCCAGCAGCCCCGCGGGGGCTGGCTCCTACGAGCAGTACTTC	CASSPAGAGSYEQYF	TRBV13	TRBJ2-7	-	-
TGTGCCAGTAGTATGGGGCAGGGGTCCTACAATGAGCAGTTCTTC	CASSMGQGSYNEQFF	TRBV19	TRBJ2-1	-	-
TGTGCCAGCAGCGTGGGCCCAGCCTACGAGCAGTACTTC	CASSVGPAYEQYF	TRBV9	TRBJ2-7	-	-
TGTGCCAGCAGCTTAGAGGGAGAGGGGGCAAACACTGAAGCTTTCTTT	CASSLEGEGANTEAFF	TRBV7-9	TRBJ1-1	TRBD1	few
TGTGCCAGCAGTCAGAGTTACGAGCAGTACTTC	CASSQSYEQYF	TRBV28	TRBJ2-7	-	-
TGCAGCGTTTGGACAGGGGGCGGTTTCAATGAGCAGTTCTTC	CSVWTGGGFNEQFF	TRBV29-1	TRBJ2-1	TRBD1	-
TGTGCCAGCTCGTCGGAACTAGCGGGAGGGCCCTACGAGCAGTACTTC	CASSSELAGGPYEQYF	TRBV2	TRBJ2-7	TRBD2	-
TGTGCCAGCAGTTTGACTTCGCGGGGTTACTACAATGAGCAGTTCTTC	CASSLTSRGYYNEQFF	TRBV7-8	TRBJ2-1	-	-
TGTGCCAGCAGTGGGACTAGCGGGAGTTCAGATACGCAGTATTTT	CASSGTSGSSDTQYF	TRBV6-1	TRBJ2-3	TRBD2	-
TGTGCCAGCAGTTTGGGACTAGCGGGAATCACAGATACGCAGTATTTT	CASSLGLAGITDTQYF	TRBV6-5	TRBJ2-3	TRBD2	-
TGTGCCAGCAGCCCCCTAGCGGGGGGTTTCACCGGGGAGCTGTTTTTT	CASSPLAGGFTGELFF	TRBV13	TRBJ2-2	TRBD2	-
TGTGCCAGCAGTGGGGAACCGGAGGACACCGGGGAGCTGTTTTTT	CASSGEPEDTGELFF	TRBV6-5	TRBJ2-2	-	-
TGTGCCAGCAGCAATCTCCCGGGACAGTTCTCCTACGAGCAGTACTTC	CASSNLPGQFSYEQYF	TRBV7-8	TRBJ2-7	TRBD1	-
TGCGCCAGCAGCTTTAGCGGGAGCTCGGACACCGGGGAGCTGTTTTTT	CASSFSGSSDTGELFF	TRBV5-1	TRBJ2-2	TRBD2	-
TGCGCCAGCAGCCAAGGCGAGGCTACCGGGGAGCTGTTTTTT	CASSQGEATGELFF	TRBV4-3	TRBJ2-2	-	-
TGCAGCGTTGAGTGGGGGAACTATGGCTACACCTTC	CSVEWGNYGYTF	TRBV29-1	TRBJ1-2	-	-
TGTGCCTGGAGTGTAGGGACAGATAGCAATCAGCCCCAGCATTTT	CAWSVGTDSNQPQHF	TRBV30	TRBJ1-5	TRBD1	-
TGTGCCAGTAGTGTACAGGGGAAAAATCTCGACGAGCAGTACTTC	CASSVQGKNLDEQYF	TRBV19	TRBJ2-7	TRBD1	-
TGTGCCAGTAGTATGGGGGACTGGAACACTGAAGCTTTCTTT	CASSMGDWNTEAFF	TRBV19	TRBJ1-1	-	-
TGTGCCAGCAGCCCCGTTGACCGGAACACTGAAGCTTTCTTT	CASSPVDRNTEAFF	TRBV7-6	TRBJ1-1	-	-
TGCGCCAGCAGCCACGGACTGGCCTGGTCTGGGGCCAACGTCCTGACTTTC	CASSHGLAWSGANVLTF	TRBV10-2	TRBJ2-6	-	few
TGTGCCAGCAGGCAATTTTTCTCGGCCGGATACAATGAGCAGTTCTTC	CASRQFFSAGYNEQFF	TRBV5-4	TRBJ2-1	-	-
TGTGCCAGCAGTTTATTAGGCGCGAGCTACGAGCAGTACTTC	CASSLLGASYEQYF	TRBV27	TRBJ2-7	-	-
TGTGCCAGCAGAACCGGGACAGAGTATAGCAATCAGCCCCAGCATTTT	CASRTGTEYSNQPQHF	TRBV27	TRBJ1-5	TRBD1	-
TGTGCCAGCAGCCCGGGGACAGGAGGCTATGGCTACACCTTC	CASSPGTGGYGYTF	TRBV9	TRBJ1-2	TRBD1	-
TGTGCCAGCCTCACTACAGTAACCTACGAGCAGTACTTC	CASLTTVTYEQYF	TRBV28	TRBJ2-7	-	-
TGTGCCAGCAGCTTAGGCACAGGGCCACCCCACAATGAGCAGTTCTTC	CASSLGTGPPHNEQFF	TRBV7-3	TRBJ2-1	-	-
TGTGCCAGTAGTCAAGCGGGAGGGCCTTCCGGGGAGCTGTTTTTT	CASSQAGGPSGELFF	TRBV19	TRBJ2-2	TRBD2	-
TGTGCCAGCAGCCCGGACAGGGGGGTTGGGACTAACTATGGCTACACCTTC	CASSPDRGVGTNYGYTF	TRBV27	TRBJ1-2	TRBD1	once
TGCGCCAGCAGCCAAGTAAGGGGGTTGGACAATGAGCAGTTCTTC	CASSQVRGLDNEQFF	TRBV4-3	TRBJ2-1	-	-
TGTGCCAGTACCTCTAACCGTTGGAGTTGGTACAATGAGCAGTTCTTC	CASTSNRWSWYNEQFF	TRBV19	TRBJ2-1	-	-
TGCAGCGTTGTGTCCTCTGGAAACACCATATATTTT	CSVVSSGNTIYF	TRBV29-1	TRBJ1-3	-	-
TGTGCCAGCAGCTTATCTGGGTTGAACACTGAAGCTTTCTTT	CASSLSGLNTEAFF	TRBV13	TRBJ1-1	-	-
TGTGCCAGCAGCTCGCAGGGATCCTATGGCTACACCTTC	CASSSQGSYGYTF	TRBV5-6	TRBJ1-2	-	-
TGTGCCAGCAGCTTAGCGACGGCGAAATACAATGAGCAGTTCTTC	CASSLATAKYNEQFF	TRBV13	TRBJ2-1	-	-
TGTGCCAGTAGTGTGGACCAAGAGACCCAGTACTTC	CASSVDQETQYF	TRBV19	TRBJ2-5	-	-
TGTGCCACCAGCAGAGGGGGATCCGCCACTGAAGCTTTCTTT	CATSRGGSATEAFF	TRBV15	TRBJ1-1	-	medium-sized
TGTGCCAGCACCCTATGGGCAGTGAACACTGAAGCTTTCTTT	CASTLWAVNTEAFF	TRBV6-1	TRBJ1-1	-	-
TGTGCCAGCTACATGGGCGGGGGGGCCACAGATACGCAGTATTTT	CASYMGGGATDTQYF	TRBV7-9	TRBJ2-3	TRBD2	-
TGTGCCAGCAGTTTCACACAGGGGACCGGGGAGCTGTTTTTT	CASSFTQGTGELFF	TRBV27	TRBJ2-2	TRBD1	-
TGTGCCAGCACCCCCTCGGACAGTAACACCGGGGAGCTGTTTTTT	CASTPSDSNTGELFF	TRBV27	TRBJ2-2	-	few
TGTGCCAGCAGTCCGGGACACGGGGGTAATGAAAAACTGTTTTTT	CASSPGHGGNEKLFF	TRBV5-6	TRBJ1-4	-	few
TGTGCCAGCAGCTTAGGAGCAGGGGAGGACACTGAAGCTTTCTTT	CASSLGAGEDTEAFF	TRBV7-9	TRBJ1-1	-	-